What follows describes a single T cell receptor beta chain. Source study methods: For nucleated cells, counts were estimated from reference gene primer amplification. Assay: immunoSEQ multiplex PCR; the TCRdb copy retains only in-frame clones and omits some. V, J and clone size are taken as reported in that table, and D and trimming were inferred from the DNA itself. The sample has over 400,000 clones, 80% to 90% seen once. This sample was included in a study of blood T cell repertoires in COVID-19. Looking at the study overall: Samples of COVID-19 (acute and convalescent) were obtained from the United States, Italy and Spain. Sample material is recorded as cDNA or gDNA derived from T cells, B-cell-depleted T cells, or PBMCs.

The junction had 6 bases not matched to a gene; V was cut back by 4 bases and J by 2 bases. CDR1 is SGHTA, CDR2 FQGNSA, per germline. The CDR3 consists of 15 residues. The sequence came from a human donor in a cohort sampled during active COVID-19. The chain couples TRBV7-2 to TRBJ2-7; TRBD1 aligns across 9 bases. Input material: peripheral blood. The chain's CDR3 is CASSSSGQGTYEQYF. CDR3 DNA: TGTGCCAGCAGCTCCTCGGGACAGGGTACCTACGAGCAGTACTTC.